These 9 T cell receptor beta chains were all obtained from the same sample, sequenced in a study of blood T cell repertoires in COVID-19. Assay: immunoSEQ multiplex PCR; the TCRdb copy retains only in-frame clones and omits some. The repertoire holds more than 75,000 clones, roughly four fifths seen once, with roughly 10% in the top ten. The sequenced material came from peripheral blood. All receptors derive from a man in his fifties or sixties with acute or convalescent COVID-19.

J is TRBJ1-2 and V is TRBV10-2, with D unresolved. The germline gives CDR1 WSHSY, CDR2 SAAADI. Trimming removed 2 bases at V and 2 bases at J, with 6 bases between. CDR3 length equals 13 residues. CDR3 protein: CASSERGNYGYTF. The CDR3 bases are TGCGCCAGCAGTGAGAGAGGGAACTATGGCTACACCTTC.

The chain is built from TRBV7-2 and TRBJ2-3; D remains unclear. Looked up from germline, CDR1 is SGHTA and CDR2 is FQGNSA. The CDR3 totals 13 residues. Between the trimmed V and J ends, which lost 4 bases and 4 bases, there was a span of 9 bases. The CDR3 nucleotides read TGTGCCAGCAGCTCCTCTAGAGCAGATACGCAGTATTTT. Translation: CASSSSRADTQYF.

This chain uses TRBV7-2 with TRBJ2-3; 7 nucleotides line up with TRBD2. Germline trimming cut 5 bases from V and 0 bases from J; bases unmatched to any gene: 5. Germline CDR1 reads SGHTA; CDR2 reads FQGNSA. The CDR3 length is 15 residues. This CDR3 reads CASSIWTSSTDTQYF. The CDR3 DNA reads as TGTGCCAGCAGCATATGGACTAGTAGCACAGATACGCAGTATTTT. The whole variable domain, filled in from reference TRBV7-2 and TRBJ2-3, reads GAGVSQSPSNKVTEKGKDVELRCDPISGHTALYWYRQSLGQGLEFLIYFQGNSAPDKSGLPSDRFSAERTGGSVSTLTIQRTQQEDSAVYLCASSIWTSSTDTQYFGPGTRLTVL.

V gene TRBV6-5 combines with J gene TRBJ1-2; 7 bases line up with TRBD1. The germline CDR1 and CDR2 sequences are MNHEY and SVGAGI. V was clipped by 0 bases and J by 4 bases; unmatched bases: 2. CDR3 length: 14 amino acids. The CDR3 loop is CASSYSTGIYGYTF. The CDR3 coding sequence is TGTGCCAGCAGTTACTCGACAGGGATCTATGGCTACACCTTC.

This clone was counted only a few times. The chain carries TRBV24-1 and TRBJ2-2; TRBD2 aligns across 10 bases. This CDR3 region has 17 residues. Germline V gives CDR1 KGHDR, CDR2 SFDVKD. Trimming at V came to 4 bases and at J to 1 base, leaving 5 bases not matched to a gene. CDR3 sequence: CATSDSTSGLNTGELFF. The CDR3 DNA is TGTGCCACCAGTGACTCGACTAGCGGGTTGAACACCGGGGAGCTGTTTTTT.

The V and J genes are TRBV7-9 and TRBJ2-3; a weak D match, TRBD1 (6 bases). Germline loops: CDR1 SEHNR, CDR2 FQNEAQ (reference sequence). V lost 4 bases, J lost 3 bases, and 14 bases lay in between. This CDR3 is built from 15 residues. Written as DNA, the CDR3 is TGTGCCAGCAGCTCACGGGTTACAGGGACAGATACGCAGTATTTT. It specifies CASSSRVTGTDTQYF.

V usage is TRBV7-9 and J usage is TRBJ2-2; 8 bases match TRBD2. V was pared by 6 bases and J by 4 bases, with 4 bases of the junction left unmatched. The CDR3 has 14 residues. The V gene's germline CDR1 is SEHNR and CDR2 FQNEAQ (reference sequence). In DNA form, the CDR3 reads TGTGCCAGCAGAGTAGCGGGACTCACCGGGGAGCTGTTTTTT. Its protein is CASRVAGLTGELFF.

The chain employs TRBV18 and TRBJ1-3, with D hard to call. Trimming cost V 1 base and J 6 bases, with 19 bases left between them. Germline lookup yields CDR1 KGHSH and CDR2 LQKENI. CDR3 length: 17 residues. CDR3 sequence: CASSPRGPVTSLNTIYF. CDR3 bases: TGTGCCAGCTCACCACGAGGGCCAGTCACCTCCTTAAACACCATATATTTT.

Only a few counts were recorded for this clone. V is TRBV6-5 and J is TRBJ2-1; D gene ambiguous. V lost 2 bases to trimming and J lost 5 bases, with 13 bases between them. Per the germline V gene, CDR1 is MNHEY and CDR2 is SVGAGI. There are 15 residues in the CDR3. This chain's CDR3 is CASSYPGRQDNEQFF. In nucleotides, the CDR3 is TGTGCCAGCAGTTACCCCGGCCGCCAGGACAATGAGCAGTTCTTC.